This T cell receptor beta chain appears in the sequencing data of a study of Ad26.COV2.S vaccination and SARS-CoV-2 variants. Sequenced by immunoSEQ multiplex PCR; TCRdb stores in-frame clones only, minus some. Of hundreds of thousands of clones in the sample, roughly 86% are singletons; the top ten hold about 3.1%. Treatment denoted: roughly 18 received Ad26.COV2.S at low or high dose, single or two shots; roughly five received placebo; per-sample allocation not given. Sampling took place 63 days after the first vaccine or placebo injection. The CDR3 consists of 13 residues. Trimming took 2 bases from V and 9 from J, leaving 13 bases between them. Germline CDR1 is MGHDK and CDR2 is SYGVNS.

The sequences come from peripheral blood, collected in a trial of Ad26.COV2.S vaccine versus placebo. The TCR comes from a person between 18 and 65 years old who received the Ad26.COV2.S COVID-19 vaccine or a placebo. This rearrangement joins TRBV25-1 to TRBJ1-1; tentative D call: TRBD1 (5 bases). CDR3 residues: CASSEAGRPKAFF. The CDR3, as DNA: TGTGCCAGCAGTGAAGCGGGACGGCCGAAAGCTTTCTTT.